This T cell receptor beta chain was recorded in a study of shared clonotypes between healthy human individuals. Study details: Those who served as donors were two women and a few men between the ages of 18 and 49.

Terminally differentiated effector memory CD45RA+ cells were excluded by CCR7 positive selection of CD45RO-negative cells. The ends were cut back, 4 bases at V and 6 bases at J, with 9 bases in the middle. The germline CDR1 and CDR2 sequences are MDHEN and SYDVKM. The CDR3 contains 12 residues. The table lists this clone with a count of one. Generated by immunoSEQ multiplex PCR, the TCRdb table keeps only in-frame clones and is missing some. Of about 2.1 million clones in the sample, just over 90% were seen once. The sample consisted of naive CD8+ T cells from PBMCs. The chain uses TRBV28 and TRBJ1-1, with D unclear. This receptor was obtained from a man aged 18 to 30 in good health. Some clones in this sample may be carry-over from other donors' samples. Written as DNA, the CDR3 is TGTGCCAGCAGTTCCCGGTCCCCTGAAGCTTTCTTT. Its translation is CASSSRSPEAFF.